This T cell receptor (beta chain) was sequenced for a study of OX40 agonist ivuxolimab in advanced cancers. Overall study: A mean age of roughly 66 years, range about 20 to 85, was recorded, and 70% to 85% were male.

Looked up from germline, CDR1 is SGHAT and CDR2 is FQNNGV. The CDR3 contains 17 residues. The junction had 15 bases not matched to a gene; V was cut back by 3 bases and J by 9 bases. This table comes from immunoSEQ multiplex PCR, and its TCRdb copy is limited to in-frame clones, with some not included. The sample carries around 64,000 clones, less than 90% recorded once. This clone appeared once. The receptor's source is an adult with an advanced solid tumor such as melanoma, head and neck, liver or kidney cancer. The sample consisted of CD4+ or CD8+ T cells sorted from blood, taken in a trial of the OX40 agonist ivuxolimab. The chain joins TRBV11-2 to TRBJ2-1; 9 bases map to TRBD1. CDR3 in amino acids: CASSFKQGAYHYSEQFF. The DNA for the CDR3 is TGTGCCAGCAGCTTCAAACAGGGGGCCTATCATTATAGTGAGCAGTTCTTC.